Detailed here is one T cell receptor (beta chain). Sequencing was performed with immunoSEQ multiplex PCR; in TCRdb, only in-frame clones are kept and a portion is missing. The data contain around 99,000 clones, more than 80% of them singletons. This record belongs to a study of PD-1 blockade in classical Hodgkin lymphoma. All patients relapsed after autologous stem cell transplantation, and brentuximab vedotin exposure varied. With 7 bases clipped from V and 3 bases from J, the junction kept 4 bases outside the gene matches. From germline, CDR1 is MDHEN and CDR2 SYDVKM. The CDR3 consists of 14 residues.

The sequencing used peripheral blood mononuclear cells (PBMCs), collected before the second cycle of nivolumab. The source of this sequence is a human donor with classical Hodgkin lymphoma. This chain joins TRBV28 and TRBJ2-7, with TRBD2 identical over 12 bases. As DNA, the CDR3 is TGTGCCAGCAAAGCTAGCGGGGGGGTCTACGAGCAGTACTTC. The encoded protein is CASKASGGVYEQYF. Filled out from reference TRBV28 and TRBJ2-7, the complete variable domain reads DVKVTQSSRYLVKRTGEKVFLECVQDMDHENMFWYRQDPGLGLRLIYFSYDVKMKEKGDIPEGYSVSREKKERFSLILESASTNQTSMYLCASKASGGVYEQYFGPGTRLTVT.